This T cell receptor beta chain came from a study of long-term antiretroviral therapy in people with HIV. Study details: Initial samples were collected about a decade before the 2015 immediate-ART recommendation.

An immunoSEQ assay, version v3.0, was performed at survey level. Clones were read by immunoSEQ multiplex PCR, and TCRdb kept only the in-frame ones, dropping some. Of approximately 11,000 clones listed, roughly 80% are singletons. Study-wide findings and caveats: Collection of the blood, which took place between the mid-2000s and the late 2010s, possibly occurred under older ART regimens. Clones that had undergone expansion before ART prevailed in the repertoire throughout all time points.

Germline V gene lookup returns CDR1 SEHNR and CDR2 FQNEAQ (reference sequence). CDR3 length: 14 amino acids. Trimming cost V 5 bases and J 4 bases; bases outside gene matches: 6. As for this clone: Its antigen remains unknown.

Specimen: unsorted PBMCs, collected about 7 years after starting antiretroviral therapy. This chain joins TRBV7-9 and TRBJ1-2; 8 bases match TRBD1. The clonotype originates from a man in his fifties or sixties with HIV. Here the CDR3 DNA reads TGTGCCAGCAGCCGGGACAGGATCGGCTATGGCTACACCTTC. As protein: CASSRDRIGYGYTF.